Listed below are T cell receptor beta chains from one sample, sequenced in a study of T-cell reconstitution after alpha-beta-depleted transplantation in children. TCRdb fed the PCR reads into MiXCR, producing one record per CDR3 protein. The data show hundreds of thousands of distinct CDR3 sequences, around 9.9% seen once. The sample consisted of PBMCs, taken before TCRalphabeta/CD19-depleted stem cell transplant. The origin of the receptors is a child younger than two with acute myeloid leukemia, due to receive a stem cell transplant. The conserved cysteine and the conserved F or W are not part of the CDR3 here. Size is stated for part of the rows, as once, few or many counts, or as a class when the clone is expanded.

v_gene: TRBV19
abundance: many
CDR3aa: ASSFGLQETQY

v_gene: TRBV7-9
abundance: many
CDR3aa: ASSRGQGEDTEAF

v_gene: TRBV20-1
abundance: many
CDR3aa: SATRQTNTEAF

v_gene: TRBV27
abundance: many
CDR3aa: ASRTIGLTEAF

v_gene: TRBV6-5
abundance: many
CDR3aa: ASSRSGDNQPQH

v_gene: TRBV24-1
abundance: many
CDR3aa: ATSDLGQEADTQY

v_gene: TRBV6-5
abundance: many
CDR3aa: ASSSYNQPQH

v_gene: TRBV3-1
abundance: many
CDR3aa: ASSQGGRGTDTQY

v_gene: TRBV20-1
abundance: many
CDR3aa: SAREASGRAGETQY

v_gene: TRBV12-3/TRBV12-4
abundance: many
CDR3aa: ASSRTSGGIDTQY

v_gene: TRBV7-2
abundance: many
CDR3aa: ASSIARGGDEQF

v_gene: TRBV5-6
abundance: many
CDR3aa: ASSLTPGDTQY

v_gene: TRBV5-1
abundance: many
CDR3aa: ASSLTENEQF

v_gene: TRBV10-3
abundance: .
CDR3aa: ASQLAASTDTQY

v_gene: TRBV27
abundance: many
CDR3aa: ASSFTGTSYTGELF

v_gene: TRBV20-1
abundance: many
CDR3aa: SARPDLLAGGISSYNEQF

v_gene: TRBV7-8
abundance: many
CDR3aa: ASSRGVSGANVLT

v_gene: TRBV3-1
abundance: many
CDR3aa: ASSQVPSEEQY

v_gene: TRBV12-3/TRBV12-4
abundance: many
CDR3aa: ASSRDDRVHEQY

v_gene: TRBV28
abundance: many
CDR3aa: ASSLEAGTEY

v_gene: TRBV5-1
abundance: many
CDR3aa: ASSKDSGVGRTEAF

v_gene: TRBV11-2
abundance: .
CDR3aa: AGSSRQLNYGYT

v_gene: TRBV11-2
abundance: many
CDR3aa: ASSLQQGGSSYNSPLH

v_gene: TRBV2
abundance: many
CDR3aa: ASSEAQPGYT

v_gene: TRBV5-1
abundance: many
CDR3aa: ASSLVTGSNYGYT

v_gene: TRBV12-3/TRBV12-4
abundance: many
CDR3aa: ASSRTGNEQY

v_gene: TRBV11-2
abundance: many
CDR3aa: ASSLWGQGLGEQY

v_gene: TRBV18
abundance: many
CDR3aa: ASSGGIGNYGYT

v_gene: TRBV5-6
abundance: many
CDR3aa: ASSTAGTSDAGELF

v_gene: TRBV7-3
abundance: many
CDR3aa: ASSLAWNTGELF

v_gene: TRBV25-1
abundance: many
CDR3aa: ASSEGHSSWTGELF

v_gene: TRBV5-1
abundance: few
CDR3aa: ASSLNATNEKLF

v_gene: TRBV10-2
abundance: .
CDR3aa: ASSEIPQGSGSPLH

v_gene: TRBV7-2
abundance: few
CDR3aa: ASSPGRRGGRQETQY

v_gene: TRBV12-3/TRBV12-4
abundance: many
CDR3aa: ASSFTGTGELF

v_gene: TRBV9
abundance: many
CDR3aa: ASSADRDTQY

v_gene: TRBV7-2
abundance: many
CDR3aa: ASSTVGVRLAGAEQY

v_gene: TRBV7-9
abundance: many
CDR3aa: ASSLDATGEKLF

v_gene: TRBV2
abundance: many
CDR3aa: ASSRYQQETQY

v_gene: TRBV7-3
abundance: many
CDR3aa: ASSLTRQETQY

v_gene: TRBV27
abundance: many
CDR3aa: ASSPSGQPQH

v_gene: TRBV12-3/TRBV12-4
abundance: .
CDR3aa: ASCGALAGADEQF

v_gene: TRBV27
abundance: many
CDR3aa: ASTRQGDTGELF

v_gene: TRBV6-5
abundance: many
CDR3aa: ASSSPGLAGETQY

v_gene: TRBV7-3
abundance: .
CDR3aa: ASSLVGTANTGELF